The 30 T cell receptor beta chains listed next were all sequenced from one sample in a study of CD8 T cells in Susac syndrome. RNA amounts of roughly 0.45 to 1 ug underwent reverse transcription with random hexamers. MiXCR, run by TCRdb on the immunoSEQ multiplex PCR reads, gives a single entry per CDR3 protein. The sample lists hundreds of thousands of distinct CDR3 sequences, about 94% seen once, with roughly 0.072% in the top ten. Sequencing was performed on CD4+ T cells from PBMCs. Receptor source: a human donor with multiple sclerosis.

The rearrangement links TRBV6-5 to TRBJ2-1; TRBD1 might be the D (6 bases). CDR3 length: 14 residues. The V and J ends lost 8 bases and 6 bases respectively, with 17 bases between them. CDR1 is MNHEY and CDR2 is SVGAGI in the germline V gene. CDR3 protein: CASAGATGPNEQFF. The CDR3 region has the DNA TGTGCCAGCGCAGGAGCTACAGGGCCCAATGAGCAGTTCTTC.

The chain combines TRBV7-9 with TRBJ1-2; weak D call: TRBD1 (5 bases). Trimming took 3 bases from V and 8 from J, leaving 13 bases between them. CDR3 length equals 13 residues. Germline assignment: CDR1 SEHNR and CDR2 FQNEAQ (reference sequence). The CDR3 loop reads CASSFGGFWGYTF. The CDR3 DNA reads as TGTGCCAGCAGCTTTGGGGGGTTTTGGGGCTACACCTTC.

The chain is built from TRBV24-1 and TRBJ2-1; D is perhaps TRBD1 (7 bases). Germline-derived CDR1 and CDR2 are KGHDR and SFDVKD. The V and J ends lost 4 bases and 1 base respectively, with 13 bases between them. The CDR3 totals 16 residues. The CDR3 nucleotides read TGTGCCACCAGTGAGCCAGGGGGGATTTCCTACAATGAGCAGTTCTTC. Translated, it gives CATSEPGGISYNEQFF.

This sequence joins TRBV7-2 and TRBJ1-5, with 8 bases matching TRBD1. This CDR3 has 15 residues. Germline V gene data show CDR1 as SGHTA and CDR2 as FQGNSA. The V and J ends lost 3 bases and 3 bases, in that order; junction bases with no gene match: 4. CDR3 region: CASSFDRGANQPQHF. In DNA, the CDR3 is TGTGCCAGCAGCTTCGACAGGGGCGCCAATCAGCCCCAGCATTTT.

This clonotype was seen only a few times. V is TRBV29-1 and J is TRBJ1-5; D gene unclear. Trimming cost V 0 bases and J 3 bases, with 6 bases left between them. CDR3 length: 13 residues. From germline, CDR1 is SQVTM and CDR2 ANQGSEA. CDR3 DNA: TGCAGCGTTGAAGAGGGGTACAATCAGCCCCAGCATTTT. This encodes CSVEEGYNQPQHF.

V and J are TRBV5-4 and TRBJ2-1, with D unclear. V was pared by 2 bases and J by 10 bases, with 7 bases between. The CDR3 runs to 11 residues. Germline loops: CDR1 SGHNT, CDR2 YYREEE (reference sequence). CDR3 DNA: TGTGCCAGCAGCTTCGGAAGCGAGCAGTTCTTC. This translates into CASSFGSEQFF.

This chain uses TRBV27 with TRBJ2-7; D may be TRBD2 (7 bases). Germline V gene lookup returns CDR1 MNHEY and CDR2 SMNVEV (reference sequence). V lost 6 bases to trimming and J lost 2 bases, with 11 bases between them. CDR3 length: 13 amino acids. CDR3 nucleotide sequence: TGTGCCAGCAGGGGGGGGCCTACCTACGAGCAGTACTTC. This codes for CASRGGPTYEQYF.

This rearrangement joins TRBV5-4 to TRBJ2-7; possibly TRBD2 for D (5 bases). Trimming left V 0 bases short and J 0 bases short, with 10 bases between. The CDR3 is made up of 15 amino acids. Per germline, CDR1 SGHNT and CDR2 YYREEE (reference sequence). CDR3 protein: CASSLAGGNSYEQYF. As DNA, the CDR3 is TGTGCCAGCAGCTTGGCCGGAGGAAACTCCTACGAGCAGTACTTC.

The chain carries TRBV30 and TRBJ1-2; 9 bases align to TRBD1. Looked up from germline, CDR1 is GTSNPN and CDR2 is SVGIG (reference sequence). This CDR3 has 14 residues. With V trimmed by 1 base and J by 8 bases, 8 bases remained unmatched. The CDR3 protein is CAWSATGTGSGYTF. The CDR3 coding sequence is TGTGCCTGGAGTGCAACCGGGACAGGGTCCGGCTACACCTTC.

The gene calls are TRBV28 and TRBJ1-5, with a tentative D call TRBD1 (6 bases). Germline V gene sequence: CDR1 MDHEN, CDR2 SYDVKM. V was cut by 2 bases and J by 3 bases, with 11 bases left in between. The CDR3 runs 15 residues. CDR3 sequence: CASSLIGGDNQPQHF. Written as DNA, the CDR3 is TGTGCCAGCAGTTTAATAGGGGGGGACAATCAGCCCCAGCATTTT.

This clonotype was seen once. The chain has TRBV12-3 or TRBV12-4 and TRBJ1-2, with D possibly TRBD1 on 5 matching bases. The V and J ends lost 3 bases and 0 bases respectively, with 8 bases between them. The CDR3 covers 14 residues. The CDR3 sequence is CASSLTASNYGYTF. In nucleotides, the CDR3 is TGTGCCAGCAGTTTGACAGCATCTAACTATGGCTACACCTTC.

For the CDR3, the DNA is TGTGCCAGCAGTTCACAATTACAGGGCTACGAGCAGTACTTC. It is translated as CASSSQLQGYEQYF. The chain recombines TRBV6-5 with TRBJ2-7; D is possibly TRBD1 (6 bases). Trimming cost V 4 bases and J 3 bases, with 13 bases left between them. The CDR3 consists of 14 residues. Per germline, CDR1 MNHEY and CDR2 SVGAGI.

This sequence joins TRBV30 and TRBJ1-5; D unresolved. Trimming removed 0 bases at V and 7 bases at J, with 13 bases between. From germline, CDR1 is GTSNPN and CDR2 SVGIG (reference sequence). The CDR3 has 14 amino acids. This chain's CDR3 is CAWSVGYRLQPQHF. For the CDR3, the DNA is TGTGCCTGGAGTGTAGGATATAGGCTACAGCCCCAGCATTTT.

The rearrangement links TRBV29-1 to TRBJ2-7, with D unresolved. Germline V lookup: CDR1 SQVTM, CDR2 ANQGSEA. V was cut by 1 base and J by 3 bases, with 13 bases left in between. CDR3 length equals 14 residues. The CDR3 sequence is CSVEGSLDVYEQYF. The CDR3 DNA reads TGCAGCGTTGAAGGATCTTTAGATGTCTACGAGCAGTACTTC.

The chain recombines TRBV7-9 with TRBJ2-7; weak D call: TRBD1 (6 bases). Germline V lookup: CDR1 SEHNR, CDR2 FQNEAQ (reference sequence). Trimming took off 6 bases at V and 0 bases at J, with 15 bases between the two ends. The CDR3 is 15 amino acids. CDR3 region: CASRPLRDTSYEQYV. The CDR3 DNA reads as TGTGCCAGCAGGCCGCTGAGGGACACCTCCTACGAGCAGTACGTC.

The chain couples TRBV20-1 to TRBJ2-3; 13 bases match TRBD2. Germline lookup yields CDR1 DFQATT and CDR2 SNEGSKA (reference sequence). The ends lost 6 bases at V and 2 bases at J; junction bases unmatched: 11. The CDR3 totals 17 residues. This CDR3 reads CSAPLRGLAGYTDTQYF. Here the CDR3 DNA reads TGCAGTGCCCCCCTCCGGGGACTAGCGGGGTACACAGATACGCAGTATTTT.

The rearrangement uses TRBV20-1 and TRBJ2-7; TRBD2 matches at 7 bases. J was trimmed by 6 bases and V by 3 bases; bases with no gene match: 11. CDR1 DFQATT and CDR2 SNEGSKA come from the germline V gene (reference sequence). The CDR3 has 14 amino acids. The CDR3 nucleotides read TGCAGTGCTAGCGCGGGGGATAGGGGCAGCGAGCAGTACTTC. Amino acids: CSASAGDRGSEQYF.

This chain uses TRBV7-9 with TRBJ1-2, with 9 bases matching TRBD1. The CDR3 is 14 amino acids. The germline CDR1 and CDR2 sequences are SEHNR and FQNEAQ (reference sequence). V gave up 4 bases and J gave up 7 bases; unmatched junction bases: 7. The CDR3 nucleotides read TGTGCCAGCAGCTCCGGGACAGGGATCCCTGGCTACACCTTC. Its translation: CASSSGTGIPGYTF.

The rearrangement links TRBV25-1 to TRBJ2-1, with TRBD2 matching over 12 bases. The CDR3 is 13 residues long. CDR1 and CDR2 from the germline V gene are MGHDK and SYGVNS. With 11 bases clipped from V and 4 bases from J, the junction kept 3 bases outside the gene matches. CDR3 protein: CACGTSGYNEQFF. CDR3 DNA sequence: TGTGCCTGCGGGACTAGCGGGTACAATGAGCAGTTCTTC.

The rearrangement links TRBV4-1 to TRBJ2-5; tentatively, D is TRBD1 (6 bases). CDR1 and CDR2 from the germline V gene are MGHRA and YSYEKL. The CDR3 is 15 residues long. V lost 5 bases and J 5 bases, leaving 18 bases between the germline ends. As DNA, the CDR3 is TGCGCCAGCAGCGGAAATGGGGGCGCGTGGGAGACCCAGTACTTC. Translation gives CASSGNGGAWETQYF.

The V and J genes are TRBV12-3 or TRBV12-4 and TRBJ1-2; D uncertain. The V gene lost 2 bases and the J gene lost 2 bases, with 6 bases spanning the gap. This CDR3 has 13 residues. The CDR3 here is CASSLQANYGYTF. The CDR3 DNA is TGTGCCAGCAGTTTACAGGCGAACTATGGCTACACCTTC.

Notes on this clonotype: At one of its ends the junction is not consistent with the germline gene, which may arise from a read error. The V gene is TRBV2, the J gene TRBJ2-2; a possible D gene is TRBD1 (6 bases). This CDR3 has 13 residues. CDR1 is SNHLY and CDR2 is FYNNEI in the germline V gene. CDR3 amino acids: CASTQGNTGKLFF. CDR3 bases: TGTGCCAGCACACAGGGAAACACCGGGAAGCTGTTTTTT. The variable domain in full, with the rest retrieved from reference TRBV2 and TRBJ2-2, is EPEVTQTPSHQVTQMGQEVILRCVPISNHLYFYWYRQILGQKVEFLVSFYNNEISEKSEIFDDQFSVERPDGSNFTLKIRSTKLEDSAMYFCASTQGNTGKLFFGEGSRLTVL.

The CDR3 bases are TGTGCCAGCAGTGCGGCAGGTGGGACTGAAGCTTTCTTT. Translation: CASSAAGGTEAFF. The V and J genes are TRBV6-1 and TRBJ1-1; no definite D call. V was clipped by 4 bases and J by 5 bases, with 11 bases between them. There are 13 residues in the CDR3. Germline CDR1 is MNHNS and CDR2 is SASEGT.

This chain uses TRBV19 with TRBJ1-4, with 12 positions matching TRBD1. Germline V gene lookup returns CDR1 LNHDA and CDR2 SQIVND (reference sequence). This CDR3 comprises 15 residues. J gave up 8 bases and V 4 bases, and 5 bases lay outside the gene matches. This CDR3 reads CASSTGTGGGEKLFF. The CDR3 DNA sequence: TGTGCCAGTAGTACCGGGACAGGGGGCGGCGAAAAACTGTTTTTT.

The gene calls are TRBV20-1 and TRBJ1-1; no reliable D call. V was cut by 1 base and J by 6 bases, with 12 bases left in between. Germline values: CDR1 DFQATT, CDR2 SNEGSKA (reference sequence). CDR3 length: 13 amino acids. CDR3 coding DNA: TGCAGTGCTAGAGTATCCGGTTTCCCTGAAGCTTTCTTT. Translated: CSARVSGFPEAFF.

The chain joins TRBV4-1 to TRBJ2-2; 10 bases are a match to TRBD2. Germline V gene sequence: CDR1 MGHRA, CDR2 YSYEKL. With 3 bases clipped from V and 1 base from J, the junction kept 5 bases outside the gene matches. The CDR3 totals 17 residues. The CDR3 coding sequence is TGCGCCAGCAGCCACATAATAGCGGGGGGGAACACCGGGGAGCTGTTTTTT. Translated, it gives CASSHIIAGGNTGELFF.

The V gene is TRBV28, the J gene TRBJ1-1, with D possibly TRBD1 on 5 matching bases. The germline gives CDR1 MDHEN, CDR2 SYDVKM. Trimming took off 2 bases at V and 4 bases at J, with 14 bases between the two ends. This CDR3 spans 15 amino acids. The DNA for the CDR3 is TGTGCCAGCAGTTTAGGAGGGGCTCTTCGCACTGAAGCTTTCTTT. Its protein product is CASSLGGALRTEAFF.

The rearrangement joins TRBV7-9 to TRBJ1-1; D remains ambiguous. Trimming left V 1 base short and J 8 bases short, with 11 bases between. In germline, CDR1 is SEHNR, CDR2 FQNEAQ (reference sequence). This CDR3 is built from 13 residues. Here the CDR3 DNA reads TGTGCCAGCAGCTTAGAACCCGCCGGGGAAGCTTTCTTT. It specifies CASSLEPAGEAFF.

This sequence joins TRBV12-3 or TRBV12-4 and TRBJ2-2; 7 positions match TRBD1. J was trimmed by 4 bases and V by 8 bases; bases with no gene match: 7. The CDR3 loop spans 14 amino acids. The CDR3 sequence: CASLRGQLTGELFF. The DNA for the CDR3 is TGTGCCAGCCTTCGGGGACAGCTCACCGGGGAGCTGTTTTTT.

The chain links TRBV27 to TRBJ2-7; 7 bases are shared with TRBD1. There are 14 residues in the CDR3. The junction had 7 bases not matched to a gene; V was cut back by 5 bases and J by 3 bases. Germline CDR1 is MNHEY and CDR2 is SMNVEV (reference sequence). CDR3 sequence (DNA): TGTGCCAGCAGTATGGGACAGAACGTCTACGAGCAGTACTTC. It is translated as CASSMGQNVYEQYF.